The 27 T cell receptor beta chains listed next were all sequenced from one sample in a study of T cells in Graves' hyperthyroidism and ophthalmopathy. Amplification yielded TCR beta CDR3 regions, with RNA transcripts as the source. The HTBI primer set served for first-round RT-PCR of the TCR CDR3. TCRdb re-analysed the multiplex PCR reads in MiXCR, keeping a single row per CDR3 protein. The sample records about 600,000 distinct CDR3 sequences, roughly 14% being singletons. The sequencing sample was made of blood. These receptor sequences come from a woman between 50 and 59 years old with Graves' ophthalmopathy.

This clonotype was observed a handful of times. CDR3 nucleotide sequence: TGTGCCACCAGCAGAGTTCGACTAGCCACAGATACGCAGTATTTT. Its translation is CATSRVRLATDTQYF. This chain uses TRBV15 with TRBJ2-3, with 7 bases matching TRBD2. Germline CDR1 is LNHNV and CDR2 is YYDKDF (reference sequence). The V gene end was trimmed by 1 base and the J gene end by 2 bases; junction bases not matched to a gene: 3. This CDR3 contains 15 residues.

The V call is TRBV9, the J call TRBJ2-2; 7 nucleotides align to TRBD1. This CDR3 is built from 15 residues. Trimming at V came to 2 bases and at J to 7 bases, leaving 8 bases not matched to a gene. Germline V gene data show CDR1 as SGDLS and CDR2 as YYNGEE. The CDR3 nucleotides are TGTGCCAGCAGCGTGGGACAGAGGGGGATCGGGGAGCTGTTTTTT. Amino acid sequence: CASSVGQRGIGELFF.

This clonotype was seen once. A much larger clone is a single base away; this may be a read error. The chain uses TRBV20-1 and TRBJ2-7, with TRBD1 as a possible D gene (5 bases). From germline, CDR1 is DFQATT and CDR2 SNEGSKA (reference sequence). This CDR3 is 14 amino acids long. The CDR3 region is CSDRDLLLGERQYF. The CDR3 DNA reads TGCAGTGATAGAGATCTCTTGCTAGGGGAACGGCAGTACTTC.

This clonotype was detected a few times. The rearrangement links TRBV29-1 to TRBJ1-2; D remains ambiguous. The CDR3 spans 11 residues. CDR1 and CDR2 from the germline V gene are SQVTM and ANQGSEA. V was shortened by 2 bases and J by 5 bases, with 6 bases between the two germline ends. CDR3 region: CSVERPYGYTF. DNA for the CDR3: TGCAGCGTTGAAAGACCATATGGCTACACCTTC.

This clonotype was counted between two and nine times. V is TRBV19 and J is TRBJ1-2; D perhaps matches TRBD1 (5 bases). Between the trimmed V and J ends, which lost 4 bases and 3 bases, there was a span of 12 bases. This CDR3 has 14 residues. Germline V CDR1 and CDR2: LNHDA, SQIVND (reference sequence). CDR3 in amino acids: CASSTQGVHYGYTF. The CDR3 DNA sequence: TGTGCCAGTAGTACTCAAGGGGTTCACTATGGCTACACCTTC.

This chain uses TRBV2 with TRBJ2-4, with a tentative D call TRBD2 (5 bases). The germline V gene encodes CDR1 SNHLY and CDR2 FYNNEI. The CDR3 contains 16 residues. V was clipped by 4 bases and J by 0 bases, with 13 bases between them. Written as DNA, the CDR3 is TGTGCCAGCAGTGCGGAGGCGCTATTAGCCAAAAACATTCAGTACTTC. Encoded protein: CASSAEALLAKNIQYF.

Only a few counts were recorded for this clonotype. This chain joins TRBV19 and TRBJ2-3, with TRBD2 matching over 11 bases. V shed 5 bases, J shed 4 bases, and the junction held 14 bases outside the gene matches. Per the germline V gene, CDR1 is LNHDA and CDR2 is SQIVND (reference sequence). This CDR3 is built from 18 residues. DNA of the CDR3: TGTGCCAGTAGTTTATCCGGCCTAGCGGGAGGCATCCCAGATACGCAGTATTTT. Amino acids: CASSLSGLAGGIPDTQYF.

J is TRBJ2-2 and V is TRBV20-1, with D perhaps given as TRBD1 or TRBD2 (5 bases each). This CDR3 has 16 residues. Per the germline V gene, CDR1 is DFQATT and CDR2 is SNEGSKA (reference sequence). The V end was cut by 5 bases, the J end by 4 bases, with 20 bases between. The CDR3 DNA sequence: TGCAGTGCTCAGAGATATGCCTCGAGGGGCACCGGGGAGCTGTTTTTT. It is translated as CSAQRYASRGTGELFF.

This clonotype was seen more than once but under ten times. The V call is TRBV20-1, the J call TRBJ1-2, with D unresolved. Germline V gene lookup returns CDR1 DFQATT and CDR2 SNEGSKA (reference sequence). V lost 3 bases and J 6 bases, leaving 14 bases between the germline ends. This CDR3 is 13 amino acids long. CDR3 sequence: CSASPLKQHGYTF. For the CDR3, the DNA is TGCAGTGCTAGCCCACTAAAACAGCATGGCTACACCTTC.

This clonotype was observed at least ten times. This chain uses TRBV20-1 with TRBJ2-3; 13 bases are a match to TRBD2. This CDR3 has 16 residues. The J segment lost 2 bases and the V segment lost 6 bases, leaving 8 bases of the junction unmatched. Per the germline V gene, CDR1 is DFQATT and CDR2 is SNEGSKA (reference sequence). The CDR3 nucleotides are TGCAGTGCCATGACGGGGACTAGCGGGAACACAGATACGCAGTATTTT. Its protein product is CSAMTGTSGNTDTQYF.

This clonotype has a count of ten or more. V and J are TRBV20-1 and TRBJ2-1; 8 nucleotides line up with TRBD2. Losses at the gene ends were 6 bases for V and 13 bases for J; bases not matched to a gene: 5. The CDR3 consists of 10 residues. Germline V CDR1 and CDR2: DFQATT, SNEGSKA (reference sequence). CDR3 residues: CSATGTRQFF. CDR3 nucleotide sequence: TGCAGTGCGACCGGGACTAGACAGTTCTTC.

This clonotype was recorded at least ten times. V usage is TRBV3-1 and J usage is TRBJ2-1, with TRBD2 matching over 7 bases. J was trimmed by 10 bases and V by 3 bases; bases with no gene match: 6. The CDR3 runs to 13 residues. CDR1 is LGHDT and CDR2 is YNNKEL in the germline V gene (reference sequence). The CDR3 loop reads CASSQARAGEQFF. As DNA, the CDR3 is TGTGCCAGCAGCCAGGCCCGAGCGGGGGAGCAGTTCTTC.

This clonotype occurred many times. The CDR3 reads CSAAGLASYNEQFF. The CDR3 DNA is TGCAGTGCTGCCGGACTAGCGTCCTACAATGAGCAGTTCTTC. The chain employs TRBV20-1 and TRBJ2-1; 9 bases align to TRBD2. Per germline, CDR1 DFQATT and CDR2 SNEGSKA (reference sequence). V lost 5 bases, J lost 1 base, and 3 bases stayed unmatched. The CDR3 extends over 14 amino acids.

This clonotype was found many times. The V and J genes are TRBV7-2 and TRBJ2-2, with 8 bases identical to TRBD2. The ends lost 6 bases at V and 0 bases at J; junction bases unmatched: 6. CDR3 length: 16 residues. The V gene's germline CDR1 is SGHTA and CDR2 FQGNSA. CDR3 nucleotide sequence: TGTGCCAGCAGGTGGCTAGCGGGCGCGAACACCGGGGAGCTGTTTTTT. Residues: CASRWLAGANTGELFF.

This clonotype was recorded a few times. The chain joins TRBV6-1 to TRBJ2-5; 10 bases fit TRBD2. From germline, CDR1 is MNHNS and CDR2 SASEGT. V was pared by 5 bases and J by 13 bases, with 13 bases of the junction left unmatched. CDR3 length equals 14 residues. The DNA for the CDR3 is TGTGCCAGCAGTACAACTAGCGGGATGGTTCTTAGGTACTTC. Its protein is CASSTTSGMVLRYF.

The chain is built from TRBV14 and TRBJ1-1; perhaps TRBD1 as D (6 bases). CDR3 size: 16 residues. V was cut by 2 bases and J by 1 base, with 14 bases left in between. Germline V gene sequence: CDR1 SGHDN, CDR2 FVKESK. The DNA of the CDR3 is TGTGCCAGCAGCCAATACCTAGGGGGGCCGAACACTGAAGCTTTCTTT. Amino acid sequence: CASSQYLGGPNTEAFF.

V is TRBV24-1 and J is TRBJ2-1, with D unresolved. The CDR3 loop spans 11 amino acids. Germline CDR1 is KGHDR and CDR2 is SFDVKD. Trimming pared 4 bases from V and 16 bases from J, leaving 13 bases between. CDR3 amino acids: CATSESAQTFF. CDR3 bases: TGTGCCACCAGTGAAAGTGCGCAAACCTTCTTC.

This chain links TRBV5-1 with TRBJ2-3; TRBD2 matches 10 bases. V shed 9 bases and J 3 bases; nucleotides not matched to a gene: 7. CDR1 and CDR2 from the germline V gene are SGHRS and YFSETQ. The CDR3 consists of 14 residues. The CDR3 DNA reads TGCGCCACCGAAGCGGGAGGGGGTACAGATACGCAGTATTTT. Amino acids: CATEAGGGTDTQYF.

This clonotype has at least ten counts. V and J are TRBV2 and TRBJ2-7; D ambiguous. The CDR3 runs 12 residues. Trimming took off 6 bases at V and 3 bases at J, with 9 bases between the two ends. Per germline, CDR1 SNHLY and CDR2 FYNNEI. The CDR3 here is CASRGDHYEQYF. DNA for the CDR3: TGTGCCAGCAGGGGTGACCACTACGAGCAGTACTTC.

CDR3 nucleotides: TGTGCCAGCAGCTTATCCGCGGACAGGGGCCAGACCCAGTACTTC. Translating gives CASSLSADRGQTQYF. This chain uses TRBV7-3 with TRBJ2-5, with TRBD1 matching 9 bases. Germline V gene lookup returns CDR1 SGHTA and CDR2 FQGTGA. V shed 2 bases and J 6 bases; nucleotides not matched to a gene: 7. This CDR3 has 15 residues. The whole variable domain, remainder taken from reference TRBV7-3 and TRBJ2-5, is GAGVSQTPSNKVTEKGKYVELRCDPISGHTALYWYRQSLGQGPEFLIYFQGTGAADDSGLPNDRFFAVRPEGSVSTLKIQRTERGDSAVYLCASSLSADRGQTQYFGPGTRLLVL.

This clonotype appeared a few times. The genes are TRBV18 and TRBJ2-7, with D hard to call. Germline V gene sequence: CDR1 KGHSH, CDR2 LQKENI. The V end lost 2 bases, the J end lost 5 bases, and 7 bases lay between the germline ends. This CDR3 has 12 amino acids. CDR3: CASSPATNEQYF. CDR3 in DNA: TGTGCCAGCTCACCAGCTACAAACGAGCAGTACTTC.

V gene TRBV6-1 combines with J gene TRBJ1-5; D not certain. This CDR3 is 10 amino acids long. The germline CDR1 and CDR2 sequences are MNHNS and SASEGT. Trimming took 8 bases from V and 6 from J, leaving 5 bases between them. The CDR3 sequence is CASGSQPQHF. The CDR3 DNA reads as TGTGCCAGCGGAAGTCAGCCCCAGCATTTT.

Only a few counts were recorded for this clonotype. This chain connects TRBV4-3 to TRBJ2-3; no firm D call. Deletions cut 0 bases from V and 5 bases from J, with 12 bases between. The CDR3 sequence is 15 residues long. Looked up from germline, CDR1 is LGHNA and CDR2 is YSLEER. The CDR3 coding sequence is TGCGCCAGCAGCCAAGACAGCCCGGCCATAGATACGCAGTATTTT. Its protein product is CASSQDSPAIDTQYF.

This clonotype was counted ten times or more. The genes are TRBV20-1 and TRBJ2-5; D gene ambiguous. This CDR3 is 14 amino acids long. Germline lookup yields CDR1 DFQATT and CDR2 SNEGSKA (reference sequence). Trimming left V 3 bases short and J 5 bases short, with 16 bases between. The CDR3 DNA is TGCAGTGCTAGTCGTCTCCGTGTCTTTGAGACCCAGTACTTC. It encodes CSASRLRVFETQYF.

This clonotype has ten or more counts. This sequence joins TRBV7-9 and TRBJ1-1, with 8 nucleotides matching TRBD1. CDR1 and CDR2 from the germline V gene are SEHNR and FQNEAQ (reference sequence). The V gene end was trimmed by 5 bases and the J gene end by 6 bases; junction bases not matched to a gene: 11. The CDR3 has 15 residues. The CDR3 DNA reads as TGTGCCAGCAGCGCAAACCAGGGGGCACAGGCTGAAGCTTTCTTT. Residues: CASSANQGAQAEAFF.

This clonotype was recorded many times. The rearrangement joins TRBV12-3 or TRBV12-4 to TRBJ2-7, with 8 bases aligning to TRBD1. V was pared by 8 bases and J by 6 bases, with 12 bases of the junction left unmatched. The CDR3 totals 14 residues. The CDR3: CASQGAGWDSEQYF. Here the CDR3 DNA reads TGTGCCAGCCAGGGGGCAGGGTGGGACTCCGAGCAGTACTTC.

This clonotype occurred a few times. V and J are TRBV27 and TRBJ2-3; 15 bases agree with TRBD2. CDR3 length equals 16 residues. Germline CDR1 and CDR2: MNHEY and SMNVEV (reference sequence). V was pared by 5 bases and J by 6 bases, with 6 bases of the junction left unmatched. The CDR3 DNA reads TGTGCCAGCAGTCCAGGGACTAGCGGGAGGTCGGATACGCAGTATTTT. Translating it yields CASSPGTSGRSDTQYF.